The sequence of this T cell receptor (delta chain) was determined in a study of Vδ1+ human thymocytes. This clone was counted a single time. Its specificity is unknown. Extracted RNA was reverse transcribed into cDNA. Multiplex PCR used pooled V-gene forward primers and a constant-region reverse primer to amplify CDR3s. TCRdb reanalysed the multiplex PCR reads via CATT. This sample has about 75,000 delta-chain clones, with about 35% found just once. The CDR3 extends over 24 amino acids. J gave up 1 base and V 1 base, and 25 bases lay outside the gene matches. Germline-derived CDR1 and CDR2 are TSWWSYY and QGS. Study results and caveats: Thymic delta-chain repertoires held about 20% Vdelta2 sequences and few Vdelta3, despite high sort purity. In the thymus, TRG and TRD repertoires looked highly polyclonal with Gaussian CDR3 lengths.

The receptor was derived from a boy younger than two who had congenital heart surgery. The chain carries TRDV1 and TRDJ1; 12 nucleotides line up with TRDD3. The sample consisted of Vdelta1+ gamma-delta thymocytes from the thymus. As to subset: FACS-sorted CD3+ TCRalphabeta- TCRVdelta1+ TCRVdelta2- thymocytes. The CDR3, as DNA: TGTGCTCTTGGGGAACCCCTCAGCCTTCCTATTGGTCTGGGGGATACGATCCCCACCGATAAACTCATCTTT. As protein: CALGEPLSLPIGLGDTIPTDKLIF.